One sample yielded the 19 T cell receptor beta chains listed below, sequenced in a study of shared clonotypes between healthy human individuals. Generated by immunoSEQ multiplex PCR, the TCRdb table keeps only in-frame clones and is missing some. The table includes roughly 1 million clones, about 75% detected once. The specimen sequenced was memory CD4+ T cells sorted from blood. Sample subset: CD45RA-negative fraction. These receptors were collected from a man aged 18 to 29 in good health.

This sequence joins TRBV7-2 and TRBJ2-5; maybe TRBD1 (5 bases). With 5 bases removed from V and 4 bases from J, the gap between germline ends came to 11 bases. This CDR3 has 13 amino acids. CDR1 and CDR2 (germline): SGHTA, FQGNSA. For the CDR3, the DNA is TGTGCCAGCAGCCCCCTGGGGCCAGAGACCCAGTACTTC. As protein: CASSPLGPETQYF.

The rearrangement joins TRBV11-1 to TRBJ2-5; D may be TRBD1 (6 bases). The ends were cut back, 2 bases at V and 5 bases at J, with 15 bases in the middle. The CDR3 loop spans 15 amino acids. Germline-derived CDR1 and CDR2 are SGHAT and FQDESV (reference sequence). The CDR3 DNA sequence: TGTGCCAGCAGCTTAATGTCGGGGACAAGGGAGACCCAGTACTTC. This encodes CASSLMSGTRETQYF.

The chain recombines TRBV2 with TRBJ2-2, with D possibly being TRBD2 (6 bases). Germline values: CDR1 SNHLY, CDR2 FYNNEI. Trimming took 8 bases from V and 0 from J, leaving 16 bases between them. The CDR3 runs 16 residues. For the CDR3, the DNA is TGTGCCAGCTCCCGCCGGGCTAGCGCGAACACCGGGGAGCTGTTTTTT. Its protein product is CASSRRASANTGELFF.

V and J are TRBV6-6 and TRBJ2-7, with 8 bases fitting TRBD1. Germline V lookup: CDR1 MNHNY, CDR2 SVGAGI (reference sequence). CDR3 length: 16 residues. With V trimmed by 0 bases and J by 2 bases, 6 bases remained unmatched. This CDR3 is CASSYSQGAEAYEQYF. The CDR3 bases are TGTGCCAGCAGTTACTCCCAGGGGGCCGAAGCCTACGAGCAGTACTTC.

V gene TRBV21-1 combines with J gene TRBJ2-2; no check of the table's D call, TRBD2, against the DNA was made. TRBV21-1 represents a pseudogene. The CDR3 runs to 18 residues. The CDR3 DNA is TGTGCCAGCAGCAAAGGTTTCGGGGTACGTGCGAACACCGGGGAGCTGTTTTTT. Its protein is CASSKGFGVRANTGELFF.

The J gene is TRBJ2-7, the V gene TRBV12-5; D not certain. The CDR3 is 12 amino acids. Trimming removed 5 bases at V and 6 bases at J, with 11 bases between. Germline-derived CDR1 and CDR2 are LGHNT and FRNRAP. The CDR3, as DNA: TGTGCTAGTGGTCGAACGGTCTCCGAGCAGTACTTC. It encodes CASGRTVSEQYF.

The CDR3, as DNA: TGTGCCAGCAACGAGCGGGGGAGCTCCTACGAGCAGTACTTC. Translated: CASNERGSSYEQYF. The chain combines TRBV6-5 with TRBJ2-7, with 8 bases identical to TRBD2. V was pared by 7 bases and J by 0 bases, with 5 bases of the junction left unmatched. CDR3 size: 14 residues. Germline-derived CDR1 and CDR2 are MNHEY and SVGAGI.

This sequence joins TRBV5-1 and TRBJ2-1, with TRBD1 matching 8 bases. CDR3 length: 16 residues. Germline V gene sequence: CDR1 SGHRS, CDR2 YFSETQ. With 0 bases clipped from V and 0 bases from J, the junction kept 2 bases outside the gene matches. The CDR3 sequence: CASSLETGVSYNEQFF. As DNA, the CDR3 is TGCGCCAGCAGCTTGGAGACAGGGGTCTCCTACAATGAGCAGTTCTTC.

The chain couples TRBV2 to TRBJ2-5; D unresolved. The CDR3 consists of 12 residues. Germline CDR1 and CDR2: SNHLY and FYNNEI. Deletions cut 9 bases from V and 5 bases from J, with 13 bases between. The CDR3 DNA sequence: TGTGCCAGTTCATTGCAAAGGGAGACCCAGTACTTC. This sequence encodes CASSLQRETQYF.

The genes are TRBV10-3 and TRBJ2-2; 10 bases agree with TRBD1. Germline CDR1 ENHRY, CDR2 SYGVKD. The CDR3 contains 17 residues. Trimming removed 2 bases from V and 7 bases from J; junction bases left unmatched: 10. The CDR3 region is CAISEVVGTGDIGELFF. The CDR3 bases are TGTGCCATCAGTGAGGTCGTGGGGACAGGGGACATCGGGGAGCTGTTTTTT.

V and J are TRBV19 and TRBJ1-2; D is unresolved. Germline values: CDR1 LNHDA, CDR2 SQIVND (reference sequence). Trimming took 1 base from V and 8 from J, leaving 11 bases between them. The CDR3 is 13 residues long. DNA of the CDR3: TGTGCCAGTAGTATAGGGGTGGGATTCGGCTACACCTTC. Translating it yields CASSIGVGFGYTF.

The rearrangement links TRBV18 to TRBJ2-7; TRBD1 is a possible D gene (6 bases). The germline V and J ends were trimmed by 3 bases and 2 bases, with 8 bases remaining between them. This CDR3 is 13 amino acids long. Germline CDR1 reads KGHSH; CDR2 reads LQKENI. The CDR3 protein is CASSPRQAYEQYF. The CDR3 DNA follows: TGTGCCAGCTCACCGAGACAGGCCTACGAGCAGTACTTC.

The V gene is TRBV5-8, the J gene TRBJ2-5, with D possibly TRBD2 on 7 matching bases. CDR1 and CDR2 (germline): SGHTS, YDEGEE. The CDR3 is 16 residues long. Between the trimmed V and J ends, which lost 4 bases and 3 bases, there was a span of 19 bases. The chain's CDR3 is CASSPGGGAKKETQYF. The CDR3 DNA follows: TGTGCCAGCAGCCCAGGAGGGGGGGCGAAGAAAGAGACCCAGTACTTC.

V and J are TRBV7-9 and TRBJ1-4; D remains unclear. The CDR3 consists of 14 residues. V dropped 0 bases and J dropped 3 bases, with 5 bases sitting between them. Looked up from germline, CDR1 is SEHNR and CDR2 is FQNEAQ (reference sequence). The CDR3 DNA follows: TGTGCCAGCAGCTTAGCTAGTTCTAATGAAAAACTGTTTTTT. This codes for CASSLASSNEKLFF.

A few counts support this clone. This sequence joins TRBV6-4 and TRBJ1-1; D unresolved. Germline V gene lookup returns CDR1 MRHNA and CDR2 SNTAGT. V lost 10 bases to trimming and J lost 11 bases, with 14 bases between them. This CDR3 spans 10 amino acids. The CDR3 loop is CAIVLNGAFF. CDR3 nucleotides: TGTGCCATAGTACTAAACGGGGCTTTCTTT.

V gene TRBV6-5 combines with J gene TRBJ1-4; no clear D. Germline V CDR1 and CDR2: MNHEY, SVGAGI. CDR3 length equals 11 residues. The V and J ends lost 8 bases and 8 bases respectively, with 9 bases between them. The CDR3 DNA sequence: TGTGCCAGCGGACGGGAGGAAAAACTGTTTTTT. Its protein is CASGREEKLFF.

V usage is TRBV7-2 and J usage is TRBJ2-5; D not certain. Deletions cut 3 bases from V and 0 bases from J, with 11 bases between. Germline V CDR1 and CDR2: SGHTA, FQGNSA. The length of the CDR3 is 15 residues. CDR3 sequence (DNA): TGTGCCAGCAGCTTTCAACCCGACCACCAAGAGACCCAGTACTTC. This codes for CASSFQPDHQETQYF.

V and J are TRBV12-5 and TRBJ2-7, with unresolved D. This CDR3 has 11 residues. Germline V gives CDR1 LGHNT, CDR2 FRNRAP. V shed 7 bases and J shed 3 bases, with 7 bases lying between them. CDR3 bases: TGTGCTAGTGCCACGTACTACGAGCAGTACTTC. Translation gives CASATYYEQYF.

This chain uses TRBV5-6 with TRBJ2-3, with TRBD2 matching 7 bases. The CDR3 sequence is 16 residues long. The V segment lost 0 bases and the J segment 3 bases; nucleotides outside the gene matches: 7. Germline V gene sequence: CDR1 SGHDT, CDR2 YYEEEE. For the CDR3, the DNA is TGTGCCAGCAGCTTGGGACCAGCGGGGCGGACAGATACGCAGTATTTT. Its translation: CASSLGPAGRTDTQYF.